This T cell receptor (beta chain) was recovered during a study of cytomegalovirus exposure and HLA in healthy donors. General study points: Further analysis, carried out later, found HLA-associated TCR beta chains more clonally expanded than equally common other chains. In all likelihood, a cluster of highly shared sequence variants was a sequencing artifact.

Concerning this clone itself: The antigen is unknown.

Vbeta (60) and Jbeta (13) primers were used in the PCR. Repertoires were generated with immunoSEQ multiplex PCR, while TCRdb's copy carries only in-frame clones and drops some. The data show approximately 160,000 clones, around four fifths seen once. Trimming left V 8 bases short and J 5 bases short, with 13 bases between. Germline V gene data show CDR1 as MNHEY and CDR2 as SMNVEV (reference sequence). The CDR3 consists of 13 residues. The J gene is TRBJ2-1, the V gene TRBV27; no reliable D call. This TCR was sampled from a woman in her 30s in good health and CMV-seropositive. What was sequenced was PBMCs. The CDR3 DNA sequence: TGTGCCAGCTGTTCCACAACCGACAATGAGCAGTTCTTC. The encoded protein is CASCSTTDNEQFF.